This entry lists 24 T cell receptor beta chains sequenced from one sample in a study of blood T cell repertoires in COVID-19 (dated by TCRdb to the early 2020s). Library preparation was by the immunoSEQ multiplex PCR assay. Imported from immuneACCESS, the table was reduced by TCRdb to in-frame sequences with V and J called. These copies leave out some clones; in studies compared against another copy, an unresolved V gene accounts for under half, and the cause of the remainder is not known. Present in this sample are about 46,000 clones, approximately 90% of which were seen just once. Together, the top ten hold 3% to 3.5% of the sample. The sequencing input was PBMCs or T cells enriched from blood (not recorded which). The receptors were gathered from a woman aged 50 to 60 who had recovered from COVID-19.

This clone turned up a few times. The chain couples TRBV4-1 to TRBJ1-3, with a tentative D call TRBD1 (5 bases). This CDR3 has 17 amino acids. Germline CDR1 MGHRA, CDR2 YSYEKL. V lost 1 base and J lost 1, with 14 bases in between. This CDR3 reads CASSQGAGGLSGNTIYF. Here the CDR3 DNA reads TGCGCCAGCAGCCAAGGCGCGGGGGGACTTTCTGGAAACACCATATATTTT.

The chain couples TRBV2 to TRBJ1-4, with TRBD1 matching 10 bases. The CDR3 contains 13 residues. The trim removed 8 bases at V and 10 bases at J, leaving 7 bases unmatched. Germline values: CDR1 SNHLY, CDR2 FYNNEI. The CDR3 sequence is CASSGQGGGKLFF. Here the CDR3 DNA reads TGTGCCAGCTCAGGACAGGGGGGAGGAAAACTGTTTTTT.

The chain combines TRBV23-1 with TRBJ2-1, with TRBD1 as a possible D gene (7 bases). TRBV23-1 is flagged as an ORF with uncertain function. Trimming removed 5 bases from V and 6 bases from J, with 14 bases in between. This CDR3 contains 14 residues. The CDR3 nucleotides are TGCGCCAGCAGTACGACAGGGAGGTTCAATGAGCAGTTCTTC. Translated, it gives CASSTTGRFNEQFF.

The chain couples TRBV2 to TRBJ2-7, with D tentatively TRBD2 (6 bases). The CDR3 contains 17 residues. V dropped 0 bases and J dropped 2 bases, with 17 bases sitting between them. Germline lookup yields CDR1 SNHLY and CDR2 FYNNEI. CDR3 in DNA: TGTGCCAGCAGTGAAGCCTCAGCCGGGACTGCACCCTACGAGCAGTACTTC. Its translation is CASSEASAGTAPYEQYF.

The chain joins TRBV24-1 to TRBJ2-3; maybe TRBD1 (6 bases). This CDR3 is built from 15 residues. V lost 0 bases, J lost 2 bases, and 8 bases lay in between. CDR1 and CDR2 from the germline V gene are KGHDR and SFDVKD. CDR3 coding DNA: TGTGCCACCAGTGATTTGAAGGGGGACACAGATACGCAGTATTTT. Its translation: CATSDLKGDTDTQYF.

The rearrangement uses TRBV5-1 and TRBJ2-5, with D hard to call. CDR1 SGHRS and CDR2 YFSETQ come from the germline V gene. The CDR3 is made up of 14 amino acids. Trimming shortened V by 0 bases and J by 5 bases, and 11 bases separated the two germline ends. The CDR3 is CASSLDVNLETQYF. In nucleotides, the CDR3 is TGCGCCAGCAGCTTGGACGTGAACTTGGAGACCCAGTACTTC.

The rearrangement links TRBV7-9 to TRBJ2-7; 9 nucleotides align to TRBD1. The CDR3 covers 15 residues. Germline CDR1 and CDR2: SEHNR and FQNEAQ (reference sequence). Unmatched junction bases numbered 8, after V lost 2 bases and J lost 6 bases. The CDR3 reads CASSLRGTGTSEQYF. The CDR3, as DNA: TGTGCCAGCAGCTTAAGGGGGACAGGGACCAGCGAGCAGTACTTC. The variable domain in full, completed from reference TRBV7-9 and TRBJ2-7, reads DTGVSQNPRHKITKRGQNVTFRCDPISEHNRLYWYRQTLGQGPEFLTYFQNEAQLEKSRLLSDRFSAERPKGSFSTLEIQRTEQGDSAMYLCASSLRGTGTSEQYFGPGTRLTVT.

The V and J genes are TRBV18 and TRBJ1-4; D is unclear. Germline V gene data show CDR1 as KGHSH and CDR2 as LQKENI. This CDR3 has 14 amino acids. The V gene lost 5 bases and the J gene lost 3 bases, with 10 bases spanning the gap. CDR3 protein: CASSSQRANEKLFF. CDR3 nucleotides: TGTGCCAGCTCATCTCAGAGGGCTAATGAAAAACTGTTTTTT. Full variable domain (remainder filled in from reference TRBV18 and TRBJ1-4): NAGVMQNPRHLVRRRGQEARLRCSPMKGHSHVYWYRQLPEEGLKFMVYLQKENIIDESGMPKERFSAEFPKEGPSILRIQQVVRGDSAAYFCASSSQRANEKLFFGSGTQLSVL.

This chain links TRBV15 with TRBJ2-1, with D maybe TRBD1 (6 bases). The CDR3 is made up of 15 amino acids. From germline, CDR1 is LNHNV and CDR2 YYDKDF (reference sequence). The germline V and J ends were trimmed by 1 base and 5 bases, with 12 bases remaining between them. CDR3 sequence (DNA): TGTGCCACCAGCAGAGGTACCTCAGGGGACAATGAGCAGTTCTTC. Residues: CATSRGTSGDNEQFF.

The chain carries TRBV28 and TRBJ1-1; the match to TRBD1 covers 9 bases. In germline, CDR1 is MDHEN, CDR2 SYDVKM. The CDR3 is 14 amino acids. The V gene end was trimmed by 9 bases and the J gene end by 0 bases; junction bases not matched to a gene: 5. CDR3 loop: CASTGGNVNTEAFF. For the CDR3, the DNA is TGTGCCAGTACAGGGGGCAACGTGAACACTGAAGCTTTCTTT. Variable domain in full (rest from reference TRBV28 and TRBJ1-1): DVKVTQSSRYLVKRTGEKVFLECVQDMDHENMFWYRQDPGLGLRLIYFSYDVKMKEKGDIPEGYSVSREKKERFSLILESASTNQTSMYLCASTGGNVNTEAFFGQGTRLTVV.

The chain carries TRBV7-2 and TRBJ1-4; D is unclear. Germline loops: CDR1 SGHTA, CDR2 FQGNSA. CDR3 length: 15 residues. Trimming removed 1 base from V and 8 bases from J, with 14 bases in between. The CDR3 region has the DNA TGTGCCAGCAGCTTAGATTACCCAGCGGAGGAAAAACTGTTTTTT. Amino acids: CASSLDYPAEEKLFF.

The chain links TRBV5-1 to TRBJ1-6; no clear D gene. CDR1 and CDR2 (germline): SGHRS, YFSETQ. CDR3 length equals 13 residues. The germline V and J ends were trimmed by 4 bases and 11 bases, with 13 bases remaining between them. The CDR3: CASSPNGETPLHF. The CDR3 bases are TGCGCCAGCAGCCCGAACGGGGAGACACCCCTCCACTTT.

The chain recombines TRBV28 with TRBJ1-5, with 7 bases fitting TRBD1. Per germline, CDR1 MDHEN and CDR2 SYDVKM. V lost 10 bases to trimming and J lost 5 bases; unmatched junction nucleotides: 14. The CDR3 spans 15 residues. Written as DNA, the CDR3 is TGTGCCATCGATTCGGGACAGCAATTACATCAGCCCCAGCATTTT. Translating it yields CAIDSGQQLHQPQHF.

This clone appeared a single time. CDR3 in amino acids: CASRAGTGAYGYTF. Written as DNA, the CDR3 is TGTGCCAGCAGAGCCGGGACAGGAGCCTATGGCTACACCTTC. The V and J genes are TRBV25-1 and TRBJ1-2; 8 nucleotides agree with TRBD1. This CDR3 is built from 14 residues. Germline CDR1 is MGHDK and CDR2 is SYGVNS. V gave up 6 bases and J gave up 4 bases; unmatched junction bases: 7.

The V call is TRBV7-2, the J call TRBJ2-3; no firm D call. CDR1 and CDR2 from the germline V gene are SGHTA and FQGNSA. This CDR3 region has 14 residues. V lost 1 base and J lost 2, with 7 bases in between. The CDR3 reads CASSLEPLTDTQYF. In DNA, the CDR3 is TGTGCCAGCAGCTTAGAGCCACTCACAGATACGCAGTATTTT. Supplemented by reference TRBV7-2 and TRBJ2-3, the full variable domain reads GAGVSQSPSNKVTEKGKDVELRCDPISGHTALYWYRQSLGQGLEFLIYFQGNSAPDKSGLPSDRFSAERTGGSVSTLTIQRTQQEDSAVYLCASSLEPLTDTQYFGPGTRLTVL.

The chain combines TRBV7-9 with TRBJ1-4, with D hard to call. V lost 5 bases, J lost 11 bases, and 15 bases lay in between. The CDR3 is 13 amino acids. Germline V gives CDR1 SEHNR, CDR2 FQNEAQ (reference sequence). DNA of the CDR3: TGTGCCAGCAGCCCATCGGTTGAGTGGAAACTGTTTTTT. Amino acids: CASSPSVEWKLFF.

The V gene is TRBV6-5, the J gene TRBJ2-7, with D tentatively TRBD1 (5 bases). Trimming removed 6 bases at V and 7 bases at J, with 19 bases between. Germline values: CDR1 MNHEY, CDR2 SVGAGI. The CDR3 is 14 residues long. The CDR3 DNA is TGTGCCAGCAGCTTAAACCCCAAACCAGGGGAGCAGTACTTC. Its translation: CASSLNPKPGEQYF.

The rearrangement uses TRBV7-2 and TRBJ2-7; 8 bases agree with TRBD2. The V gene end was trimmed by 6 bases and the J gene end by 3 bases; junction bases not matched to a gene: 7. This CDR3 region has 14 residues. Per germline, CDR1 SGHTA and CDR2 FQGNSA. As DNA, the CDR3 is TGTGCCAGCAGGAGCGGGAGAGGAAGCTACGAGCAGTACTTC. Protein product: CASRSGRGSYEQYF.

The chain recombines TRBV6-6 with TRBJ2-1; D is unclear. The CDR3 length is 11 residues. CDR1 MNHNY and CDR2 SVGAGI come from the germline V gene (reference sequence). The V gene lost 5 bases and the J gene lost 6 bases, with 5 bases spanning the gap. The CDR3 DNA reads as TGTGCCAGCAGTCCCCTCAATGAGCAGTTCTTC. Translation: CASSPLNEQFF.

This clone was observed a single time. The chain combines TRBV27 with TRBJ2-4, with 8 positions matching TRBD1. CDR1 and CDR2 from the germline V gene are MNHEY and SMNVEV (reference sequence). The length of the CDR3 is 14 residues. The V segment lost 5 bases and the J segment 7 bases; nucleotides outside the gene matches: 7. CDR3 residues: CASSKQGVENIQYF. CDR3 in DNA: TGTGCCAGCAGTAAACAGGGGGTTGAGAACATTCAGTACTTC.

In this sample, this clone turned up once. The CDR3: CASSLRQGSGSGANVLTF. The DNA of the CDR3 is TGTGCCAGCAGTCTCCGACAGGGGAGTGGCTCTGGGGCCAACGTCCTGACTTTC. The chain employs TRBV6-6 and TRBJ2-6; 8 bases agree with TRBD1. The germline gives CDR1 MNHNY, CDR2 SVGAGI (reference sequence). The CDR3 is 18 amino acids. The ends lost 5 bases at V and 0 bases at J; junction bases unmatched: 9.

The chain has TRBV27 and TRBJ2-2, with TRBD1 identical over 8 bases. V was clipped by 7 bases and J by 5 bases; unmatched bases: 9. Germline values: CDR1 MNHEY, CDR2 SMNVEV (reference sequence). CDR3 length: 15 amino acids. CDR3 in amino acids: CASKLGQGKTGELFF. Written as DNA, the CDR3 is TGTGCCAGCAAATTAGGACAGGGAAAGACCGGGGAGCTGTTTTTT.

The table lists this clone with a count of one. V and J are TRBV4-3 and TRBJ2-3, with 7 bases that match TRBD1. The CDR3 contains 18 residues. Trimming took 0 bases from V and 2 from J; bases not matched to a gene: 11. Looked up from germline, CDR1 is LGHNA and CDR2 is YSLEER. CDR3 sequence (DNA): TGCGCCAGCAGCCAAGATTATGTGGGACAGATTTACACAGATACGCAGTATTTT. Protein: CASSQDYVGQIYTDTQYF.

This rearrangement joins TRBV3-1 (or the pseudogene TRBV3-2) to TRBJ2-7; D perhaps matches TRBD1 (5 bases). Germline loops: CDR1 LGHDT, CDR2 YNNKEL (reference sequence). Trimming shortened V by 6 bases and J by 0 bases, and 15 bases separated the two germline ends. CDR3 length equals 15 residues. CDR3: CASRETVTSSYEQYF. Here the CDR3 DNA reads TGTGCCAGCAGAGAGACAGTTACAAGCTCCTACGAGCAGTACTTC.